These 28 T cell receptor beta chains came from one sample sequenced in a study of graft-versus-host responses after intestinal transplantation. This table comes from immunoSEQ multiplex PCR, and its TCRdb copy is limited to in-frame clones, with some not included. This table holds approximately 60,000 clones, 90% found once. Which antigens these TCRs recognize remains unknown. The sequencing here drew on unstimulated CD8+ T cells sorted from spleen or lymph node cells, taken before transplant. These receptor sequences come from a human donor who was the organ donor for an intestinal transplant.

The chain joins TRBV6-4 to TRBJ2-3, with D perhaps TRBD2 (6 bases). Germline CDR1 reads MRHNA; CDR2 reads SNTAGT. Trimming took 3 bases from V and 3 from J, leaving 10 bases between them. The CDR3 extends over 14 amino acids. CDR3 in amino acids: CASSERSGTDTQYF. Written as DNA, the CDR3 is TGTGCCAGCAGTGAGCGGAGCGGGACAGATACGCAGTATTTT.

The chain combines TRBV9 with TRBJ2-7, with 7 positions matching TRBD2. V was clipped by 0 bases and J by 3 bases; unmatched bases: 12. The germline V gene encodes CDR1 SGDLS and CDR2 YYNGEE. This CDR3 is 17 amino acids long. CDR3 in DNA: TGTGCCAGCAGCGTAGATAGGGGAGGGAGGCCCGACTACGAGCAGTACTTC. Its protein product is CASSVDRGGRPDYEQYF.

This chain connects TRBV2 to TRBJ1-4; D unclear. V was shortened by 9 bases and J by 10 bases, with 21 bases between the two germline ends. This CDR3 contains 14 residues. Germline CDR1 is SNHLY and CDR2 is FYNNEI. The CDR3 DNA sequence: TGTGCCAGTGCCGAACTAATGGAGCTCGGAAAACTGTTTTTT. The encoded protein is CASAELMELGKLFF.

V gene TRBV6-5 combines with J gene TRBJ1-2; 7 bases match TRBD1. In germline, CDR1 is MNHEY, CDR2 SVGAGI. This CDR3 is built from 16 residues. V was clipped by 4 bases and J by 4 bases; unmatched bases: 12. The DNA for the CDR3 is TGTGCCAGCAGTTCCGACGCCGCCCGGGACAGCTATGGCTACACCTTC. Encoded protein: CASSSDAARDSYGYTF.

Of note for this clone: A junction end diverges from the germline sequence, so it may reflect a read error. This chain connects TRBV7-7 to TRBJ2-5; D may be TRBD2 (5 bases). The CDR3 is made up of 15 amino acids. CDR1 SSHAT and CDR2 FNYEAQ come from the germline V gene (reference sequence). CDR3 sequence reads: CASSLDPGIQETQYF. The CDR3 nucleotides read TGTGCTAGCAGCTTAGACCCCGGGATACAAGAGACCCAGTACTTC.

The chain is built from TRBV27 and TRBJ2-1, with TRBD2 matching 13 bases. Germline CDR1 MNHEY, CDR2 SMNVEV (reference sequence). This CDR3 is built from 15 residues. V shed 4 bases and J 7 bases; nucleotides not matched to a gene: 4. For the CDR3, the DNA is TGTGCCAGCAGTTCTGGACTAGCGGGAGTTAATGAGCAGTTCTTC. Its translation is CASSSGLAGVNEQFF.

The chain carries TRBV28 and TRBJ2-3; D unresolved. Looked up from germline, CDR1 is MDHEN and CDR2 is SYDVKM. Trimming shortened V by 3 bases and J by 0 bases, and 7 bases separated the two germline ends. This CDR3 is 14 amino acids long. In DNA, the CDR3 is TGTGCCAGCAGTTTCGGTGGTAGCACAGATACGCAGTATTTT. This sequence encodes CASSFGGSTDTQYF.

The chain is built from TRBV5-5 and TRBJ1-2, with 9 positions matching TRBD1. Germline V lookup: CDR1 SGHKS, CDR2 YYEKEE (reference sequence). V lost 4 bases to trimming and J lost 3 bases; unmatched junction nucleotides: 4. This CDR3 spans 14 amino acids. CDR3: CASSPGQGHYGYTF. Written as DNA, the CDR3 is TGTGCCAGCAGCCCCGGACAGGGGCACTATGGCTACACCTTC.

In DNA form, the CDR3 reads TGTGCCAGCAGCTCGGGACTAGCGGGCTCCGGGGAGCTGTTTTTT. Translating gives CASSSGLAGSGELFF. The chain uses TRBV13 and TRBJ2-2; 12 bases fit TRBD2. Trimming at V came to 4 bases and at J to 6 bases, leaving 3 bases not matched to a gene. Germline V lookup: CDR1 PRHDT, CDR2 FYEKMQ (reference sequence). This CDR3 region has 15 residues. The entire variable domain, with the rest obtained from reference TRBV13 and TRBJ2-2, is as follows: AAGVIQSPRHLIKEKRETATLKCYPIPRHDTVYWYQQGPGQDPQFLISFYEKMQSDKGSIPDRFSAQQFSDYHSELNMSSLELGDSALYFCASSSGLAGSGELFFGEGSRLTVL.

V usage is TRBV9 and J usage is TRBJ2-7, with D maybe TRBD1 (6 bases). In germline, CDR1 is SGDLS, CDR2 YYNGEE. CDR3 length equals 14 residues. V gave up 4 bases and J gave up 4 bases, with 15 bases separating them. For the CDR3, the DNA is TGTGCCAGCAGCCCTGACGACAGGCTATACGAGCAGTACTTC. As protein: CASSPDDRLYEQYF.

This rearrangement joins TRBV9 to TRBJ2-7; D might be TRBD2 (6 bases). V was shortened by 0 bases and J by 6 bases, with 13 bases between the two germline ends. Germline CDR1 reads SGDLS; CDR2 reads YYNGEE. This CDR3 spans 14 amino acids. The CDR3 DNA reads TGTGCCAGCAGCGTAGCTGGGATGGGAGGCGAGCAGTACTTC. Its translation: CASSVAGMGGEQYF.

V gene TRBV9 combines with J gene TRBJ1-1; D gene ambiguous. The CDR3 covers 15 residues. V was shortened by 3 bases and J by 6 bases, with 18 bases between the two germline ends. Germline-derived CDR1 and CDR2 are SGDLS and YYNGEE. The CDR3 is CASSGLAGPNPEAFF. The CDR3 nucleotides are TGTGCCAGCAGCGGGTTGGCAGGTCCTAATCCTGAAGCTTTCTTT. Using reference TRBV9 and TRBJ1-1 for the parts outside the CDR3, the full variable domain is DSGVTQTPKHLITATGQRVTLRCSPRSGDLSVYWYQQSLDQGLQFLIQYYNGEERAKGNILERFSAQQFPDLHSELNLSSLELGDSALYFCASSGLAGPNPEAFFGQGTRLTVV.

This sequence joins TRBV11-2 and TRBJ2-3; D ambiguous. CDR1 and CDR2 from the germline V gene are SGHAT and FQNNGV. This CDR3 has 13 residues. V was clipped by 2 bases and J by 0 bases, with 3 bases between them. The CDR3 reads CASSLYSTDTQYF. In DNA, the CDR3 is TGTGCCAGCAGCTTATATAGCACAGATACGCAGTATTTT.

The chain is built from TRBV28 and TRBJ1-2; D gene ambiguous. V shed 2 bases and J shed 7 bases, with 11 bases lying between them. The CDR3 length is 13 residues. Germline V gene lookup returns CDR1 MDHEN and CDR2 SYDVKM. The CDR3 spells CASSLQPAGGYTF. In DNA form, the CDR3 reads TGTGCCAGCAGTTTACAGCCAGCGGGTGGCTACACCTTC.

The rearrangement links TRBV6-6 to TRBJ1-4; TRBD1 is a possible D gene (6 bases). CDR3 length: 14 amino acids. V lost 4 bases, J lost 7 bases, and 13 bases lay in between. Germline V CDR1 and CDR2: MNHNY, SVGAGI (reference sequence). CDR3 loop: CASSLQGSGEKLFF. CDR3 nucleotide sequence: TGTGCCAGCAGTTTACAGGGCTCCGGTGAAAAACTGTTTTTT.

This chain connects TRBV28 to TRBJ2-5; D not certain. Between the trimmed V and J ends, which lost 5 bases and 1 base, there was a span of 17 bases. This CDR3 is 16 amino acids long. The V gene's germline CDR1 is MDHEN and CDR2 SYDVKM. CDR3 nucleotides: TGTGCCAGCAGTCAAATACACTATCCTTTCCAAGAGACCCAGTACTTC. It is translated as CASSQIHYPFQETQYF.

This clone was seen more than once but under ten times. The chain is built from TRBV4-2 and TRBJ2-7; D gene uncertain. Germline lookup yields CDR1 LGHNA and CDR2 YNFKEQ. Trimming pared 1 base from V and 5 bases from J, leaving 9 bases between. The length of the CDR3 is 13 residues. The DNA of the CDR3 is TGTGCCAGCAGCCAAGCCAGAGGCCACGAGCAGTACTTC. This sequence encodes CASSQARGHEQYF.

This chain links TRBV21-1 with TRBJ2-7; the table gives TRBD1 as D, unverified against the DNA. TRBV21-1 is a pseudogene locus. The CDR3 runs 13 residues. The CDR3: CASSKDGAGEQYF. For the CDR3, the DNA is TGTGCCAGCAGCAAAGATGGGGCCGGGGAGCAGTACTTC.

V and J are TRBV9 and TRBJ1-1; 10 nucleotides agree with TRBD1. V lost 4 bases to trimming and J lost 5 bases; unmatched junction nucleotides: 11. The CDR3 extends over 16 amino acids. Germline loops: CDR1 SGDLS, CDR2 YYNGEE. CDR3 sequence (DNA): TGTGCCAGCAGCCCCACCGACAGGGGGCTTAGGACTGAAGCTTTCTTT. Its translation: CASSPTDRGLRTEAFF. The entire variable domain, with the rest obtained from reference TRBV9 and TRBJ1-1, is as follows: DSGVTQTPKHLITATGQRVTLRCSPRSGDLSVYWYQQSLDQGLQFLIQYYNGEERAKGNILERFSAQQFPDLHSELNLSSLELGDSALYFCASSPTDRGLRTEAFFGQGTRLTVV.

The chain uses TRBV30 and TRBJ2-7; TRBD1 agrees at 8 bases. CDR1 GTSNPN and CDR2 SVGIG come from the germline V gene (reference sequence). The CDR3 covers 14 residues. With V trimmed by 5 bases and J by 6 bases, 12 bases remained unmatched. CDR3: CAWGDRKRLSEQYF. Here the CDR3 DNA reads TGTGCCTGGGGGGACAGGAAACGATTATCCGAGCAGTACTTC. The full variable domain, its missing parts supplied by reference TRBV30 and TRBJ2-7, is SQTIHQWPATLVQPVGSPLSLECTVEGTSNPNLYWYRQAAGRGLQLLFYSVGIGQISSEVPQNLSASRPQDRQFILSSKKLLLSDSGFYLCAWGDRKRLSEQYFGPGTRLTVT.

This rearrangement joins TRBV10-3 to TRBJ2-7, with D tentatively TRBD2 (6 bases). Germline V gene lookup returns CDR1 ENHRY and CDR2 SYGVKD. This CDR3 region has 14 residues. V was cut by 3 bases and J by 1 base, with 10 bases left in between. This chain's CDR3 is CAISDEGRSYEQYF. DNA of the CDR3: TGTGCCATCAGTGACGAGGGGAGGTCCTACGAGCAGTACTTC.

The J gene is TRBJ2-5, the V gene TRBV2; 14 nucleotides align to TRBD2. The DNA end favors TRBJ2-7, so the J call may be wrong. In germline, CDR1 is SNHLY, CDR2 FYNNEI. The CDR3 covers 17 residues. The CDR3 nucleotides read TGTGCCAGCAGTCCTTACGCCTCCGGGACTAGCGGGAGCGAGCAGTACTTC. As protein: CASSPYASGTSGSEQYF.

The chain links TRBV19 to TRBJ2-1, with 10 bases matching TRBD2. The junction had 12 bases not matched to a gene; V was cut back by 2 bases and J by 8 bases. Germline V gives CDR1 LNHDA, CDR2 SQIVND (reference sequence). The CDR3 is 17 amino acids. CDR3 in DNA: TGTGCCAGTAGTATACATCCTAGCGGGAGTATTCTGGATGAGCAGTTCTTC. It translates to CASSIHPSGSILDEQFF.

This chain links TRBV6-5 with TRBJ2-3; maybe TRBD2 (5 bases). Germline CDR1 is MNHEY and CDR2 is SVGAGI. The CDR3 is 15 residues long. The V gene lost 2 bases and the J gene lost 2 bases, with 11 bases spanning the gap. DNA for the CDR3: TGTGCCAGCAGTTACACTCCGGGATCCACAGATACGCAGTATTTT. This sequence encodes CASSYTPGSTDTQYF.

CDR3 residues: CASSLTPGEGDTQYF. The CDR3 bases are TGCGCCAGCAGCCTTACTCCAGGGGAAGGAGATACGCAGTATTTT. V usage is TRBV5-1 and J usage is TRBJ2-3; perhaps TRBD1 as D (6 bases). Trimming cost V 4 bases and J 5 bases, with 17 bases left between them. CDR1 is SGHRS, CDR2 YFSETQ, per germline. The CDR3 is 15 residues long.

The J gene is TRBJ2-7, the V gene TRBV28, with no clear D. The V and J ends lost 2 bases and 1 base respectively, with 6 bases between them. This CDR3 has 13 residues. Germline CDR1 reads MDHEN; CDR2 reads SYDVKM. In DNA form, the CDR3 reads TGTGCCAGCAGTTTACGGGTTTCCTACGAGCAGTACTTC. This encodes CASSLRVSYEQYF. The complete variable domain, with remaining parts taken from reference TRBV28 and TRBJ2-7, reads DVKVTQSSRYLVKRTGEKVFLECVQDMDHENMFWYRQDPGLGLRLIYFSYDVKMKEKGDIPEGYSVSREKKERFSLILESASTNQTSMYLCASSLRVSYEQYFGPGTRLTVT.

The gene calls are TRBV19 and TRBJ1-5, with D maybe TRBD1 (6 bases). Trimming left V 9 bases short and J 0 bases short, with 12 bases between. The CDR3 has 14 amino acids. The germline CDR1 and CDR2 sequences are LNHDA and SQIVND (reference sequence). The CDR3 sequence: CASGDNYSNQPQHF. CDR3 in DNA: TGTGCCAGCGGGGACAATTATAGCAATCAGCCCCAGCATTTT.

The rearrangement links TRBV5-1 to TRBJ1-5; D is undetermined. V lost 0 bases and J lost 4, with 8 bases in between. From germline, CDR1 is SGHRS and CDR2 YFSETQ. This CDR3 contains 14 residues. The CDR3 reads CASSLGGLNQPQHF. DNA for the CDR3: TGCGCCAGCAGCTTGGGCGGATTAAATCAGCCCCAGCATTTT.